This T cell receptor (beta chain) was profiled in a study of cytomegalovirus exposure and HLA in healthy donors. PCR was performed using 60 Vbeta and 13 Jbeta primers. Here immunoSEQ multiplex PCR was the method, and the copy in TCRdb shows in-frame clones only, minus some. The sample has over 75,000 clones; about 70% are singletons. The sample taken for sequencing was PBMCs. The source of this sequence is a man younger than 40 in good health and CMV-seronegative.

The CDR3 DNA reads TGCGCCAGCAGCCCCCTCAGGGGGGAAGCTAGGGAGCAGTACTTC. Encoded protein: CASSPLRGEAREQYF. The chain couples TRBV4-1 to TRBJ2-7; tentatively, D is TRBD1 (7 bases). The CDR3 length is 15 residues. Trimming removed 4 bases from V and 7 bases from J, with 20 bases in between. Germline V gives CDR1 MGHRA, CDR2 YSYEKL.